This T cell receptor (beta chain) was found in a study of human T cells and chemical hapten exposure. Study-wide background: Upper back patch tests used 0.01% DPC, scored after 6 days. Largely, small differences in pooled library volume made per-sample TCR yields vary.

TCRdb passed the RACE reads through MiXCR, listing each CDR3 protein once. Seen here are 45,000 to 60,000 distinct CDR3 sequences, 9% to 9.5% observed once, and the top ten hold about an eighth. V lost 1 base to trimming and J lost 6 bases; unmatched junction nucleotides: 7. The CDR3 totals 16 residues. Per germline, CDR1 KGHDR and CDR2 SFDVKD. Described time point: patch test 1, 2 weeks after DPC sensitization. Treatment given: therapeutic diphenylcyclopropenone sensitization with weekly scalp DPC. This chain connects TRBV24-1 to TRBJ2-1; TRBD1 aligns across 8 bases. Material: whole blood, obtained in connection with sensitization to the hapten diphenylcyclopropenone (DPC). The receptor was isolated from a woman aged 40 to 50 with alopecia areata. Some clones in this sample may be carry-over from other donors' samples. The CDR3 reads CATSDFRQGIGNEQFF. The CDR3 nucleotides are TGTGCCACCAGTGATTTCCGACAGGGGATTGGCAATGAGCAGTTCTTC.